A single sample gave rise to the 14 T cell receptor beta chains below, sequenced in a study of spatial heterogeneity in lung cancer. General study points: The number of expanded tumor alpha and beta chains correlated with mutation number.

Sample time point: sample taken at primary tumor resection. No antigens are known for them. TCRdb reprocessed the 5' RACE reads with MiXCR, giving one entry per CDR3 protein. The sample comprises approximately 9,000 distinct CDR3 sequences, more than 3.5% of which are singletons, and around a tenth rests with the top ten. This material consisted of lung tumor tissue, taken at surgery. Receptors were obtained from a female donor with early-stage non-small cell lung cancer.

This clonotype was observed at least ten times. This rearrangement joins TRBV5-4 to TRBJ2-7; D may be TRBD2 (6 bases). Trimming stripped 4 bases from V and 5 bases from J, with 19 bases between. The CDR3 is 15 amino acids. Germline assignment: CDR1 SGHNT and CDR2 YYREEE (reference sequence). The CDR3 sequence: CASSGPGLPRNEQYF. The CDR3 nucleotides read TGTGCCAGCAGCGGCCCGGGACTGCCTCGTAACGAGCAGTACTTC.

This clonotype came up many times. The V call is TRBV19, the J call TRBJ1-1; the D gene is possibly TRBD1 (6 bases). Trimming shortened V by 3 bases and J by 4 bases, and 9 bases separated the two germline ends. Germline-derived CDR1 and CDR2 are LNHDA and SQIVND (reference sequence). CDR3 length: 13 residues. CDR3 region: CASSIRGPTEAFF. DNA of the CDR3: TGTGCCAGTAGTATCCGGGGGCCCACTGAAGCTTTCTTT.

This clonotype has ten or more counts. The rearrangement uses TRBV9 and TRBJ1-1; D unresolved. V lost 0 bases and J 0 bases, leaving 6 bases between the germline ends. CDR3 size: 14 residues. Germline CDR1 is SGDLS and CDR2 is YYNGEE. CDR3 coding DNA: TGTGCCAGCAGCGTAGGCCCCTTGAACACTGAAGCTTTCTTT. Amino acid sequence: CASSVGPLNTEAFF.

This clonotype was detected many times. The V gene is TRBV7-8, the J gene TRBJ2-3; no clear D. The CDR3 contains 16 residues. Looked up from germline, CDR1 is SGHVS and CDR2 is FQNEAQ. Trimming took off 2 bases at V and 2 bases at J, with 14 bases between the two ends. This chain's CDR3 is CASSLKYSRDTDTQYF. The CDR3 nucleotides are TGTGCCAGCAGCTTAAAGTACTCCCGAGACACAGATACGCAGTATTTT.

This clonotype was seen at least ten times. The V and J genes are TRBV27 and TRBJ1-1; tentatively, D is TRBD1 (5 bases). Germline V CDR1 and CDR2: MNHEY, SMNVEV (reference sequence). The CDR3 loop spans 15 amino acids. V was cut by 6 bases and J by 0 bases, with 14 bases left in between. The CDR3 loop reads CASRTRQPMNTEAFF. CDR3 bases: TGTGCCAGCAGGACCAGACAGCCCATGAACACTGAAGCTTTCTTT.

This clonotype was picked up many times. V is TRBV10-1 and J is TRBJ1-1; tentatively, D is TRBD1 (5 bases). This CDR3 region has 13 residues. CDR1 is WNHNN and CDR2 is SYGVQD in the germline V gene (reference sequence). Trimming cost V 3 bases and J 1 base, with 6 bases left between them. CDR3 sequence (DNA): TGCGCCAGCAGTGACAGGGAGAACACTGAAGCTTTCTTT. Translating it yields CASSDRENTEAFF.

The sample holds many counts of this clonotype. The chain employs TRBV2 and TRBJ2-1; D possibly corresponds to TRBD1 (6 bases). Germline lookup yields CDR1 SNHLY and CDR2 FYNNEI. Trimming took off 2 bases at V and 1 base at J, with 6 bases between the two ends. The CDR3 totals 14 residues. CDR3 amino acids: CASSETGSYNEQFF. CDR3 DNA: TGTGCCAGCAGTGAAACAGGGTCCTACAATGAGCAGTTCTTC.

This clonotype has at least ten counts. The V and J genes are TRBV20-1 and TRBJ1-1; D perhaps matches TRBD1 (5 bases). V was pared by 6 bases and J by 3 bases, with 11 bases between. The CDR3 consists of 12 residues. The germline CDR1 and CDR2 sequences are DFQATT and SNEGSKA (reference sequence). CDR3 DNA sequence: TGCAGTGCCGTCACGGGGGACACTGAAGCTTTCTTT. Translation: CSAVTGDTEAFF.

In its sample, this clonotype ranks as medium-sized. The chain is built from TRBV3-1 and TRBJ2-1; D might be TRBD2 (6 bases). This CDR3 is built from 14 residues. V was clipped by 3 bases and J by 15 bases, with 21 bases between them. CDR1 and CDR2 from the germline V gene are LGHDT and YNNKEL (reference sequence). The CDR3 spells CASSQGDSPTGGFF. In nucleotides, the CDR3 is TGTGCCAGCAGCCAGGGAGATAGCCCCACCGGGGGGTTCTTC.

There are a few counts of this clonotype. The gene calls are TRBV6-2 or TRBV6-3 and TRBJ2-5; D unclear. CDR3 length equals 14 residues. Trimming took off 5 bases at V and 5 bases at J, with 15 bases between the two ends. Germline V gene data show CDR1 as MNHEY and CDR2 as SVGEGT. The chain's CDR3 is CASSRPNVLETQYF. CDR3 bases: TGTGCCAGCAGTAGACCAAATGTGCTCGAGACCCAGTACTTC.

This clonotype showed up many times. The chain uses TRBV5-1 and TRBJ2-5; D is undetermined. From germline, CDR1 is SGHRS and CDR2 YFSETQ. Trimming removed 1 base at V and 5 bases at J, with 3 bases between. The CDR3 consists of 11 residues. The CDR3 DNA is TGCGCCAGCAGCTTGTCGGAGACCCAGTACTTC. Translating gives CASSLSETQYF.

This clonotype occurred many times. J is TRBJ2-5 and V is TRBV28; D ambiguous. Germline V lookup: CDR1 MDHEN, CDR2 SYDVKM. The CDR3 totals 11 residues. V lost 6 bases and J 3 bases, leaving 5 bases between the germline ends. CDR3 nucleotides: TGTGCCAGCAGGAGCAAAGAGACCCAGTACTTC. Encoded protein: CASRSKETQYF.

This clonotype was counted at least ten times. The DNA for the CDR3 is TGTGCCAGCGGGACAGGGGAGGAGCCCCAGCATTTT. This encodes CASGTGEEPQHF. The chain joins TRBV27 to TRBJ1-5, with 10 bases aligning to TRBD1. Germline CDR1 and CDR2: MNHEY and SMNVEV (reference sequence). Trimming took 8 bases from V and 8 from J; bases not matched to a gene: 3. The CDR3 is 12 residues long.

This clonotype was seen repeatedly, ten times or more. This chain uses TRBV9 with TRBJ2-2, with 13 bases that match TRBD2. The CDR3 length is 16 residues. The V gene end was trimmed by 4 bases and the J gene end by 8 bases; junction bases not matched to a gene: 8. Germline CDR1 SGDLS, CDR2 YYNGEE. DNA for the CDR3: TGTGCCAGCAGCCCCGGACTAGCGGGAGATCCGGGGGAGCTGTTTTTT. It translates to CASSPGLAGDPGELFF.